The sequence of this TCR beta chain was determined in a study of shared clonotypes between healthy human individuals. Deep was the level used in running the assay. Libraries were prepared by immunoSEQ multiplex PCR; TCRdb keeps only in-frame clonotypes and omits some of them. In the table there are 2 million to 2.5 million clones, under 95% of which are singletons. The germline CDR1 and CDR2 sequences are SGHVS and FQNEAQ. CDR3 length equals 14 residues. V lost 5 bases and J lost 2, with 10 bases in between. Adult donors, all healthy and HIV-negative, had no recent acute infections or vaccinations. This clone was picked up a small number of times.

The source is a man aged 18 to 29 in good health. Some clones in this sample may be carry-over from other donors' samples. The sample comprised naive CD4+ T cells from PBMCs. The subset was: CD45RA+ positively selected. The V and J genes are TRBV7-8 and TRBJ1-5, with a tentative D call TRBD1 (6 bases). The CDR3 loop reads CASSLSGGNQPQHF. CDR3 DNA: TGTGCCAGCAGCCTATCAGGGGGCAATCAGCCCCAGCATTTT.